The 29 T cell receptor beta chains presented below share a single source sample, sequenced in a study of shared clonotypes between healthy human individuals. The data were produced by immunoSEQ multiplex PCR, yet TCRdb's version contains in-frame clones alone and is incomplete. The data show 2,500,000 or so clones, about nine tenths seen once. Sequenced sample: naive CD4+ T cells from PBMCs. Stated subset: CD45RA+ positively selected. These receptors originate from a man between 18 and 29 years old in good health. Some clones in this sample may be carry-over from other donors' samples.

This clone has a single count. As DNA, the CDR3 is TGTGCCAGCAGCCCCCCATCTGCCTACAATGAGCAGTTCTTC. Translated: CASSPPSAYNEQFF. The V call is TRBV14, the J call TRBJ2-1; D unresolved. Trimming stripped 4 bases from V and 2 bases from J, with 9 bases between. Germline CDR1 reads SGHDN; CDR2 reads FVKESK. The CDR3 totals 14 residues.

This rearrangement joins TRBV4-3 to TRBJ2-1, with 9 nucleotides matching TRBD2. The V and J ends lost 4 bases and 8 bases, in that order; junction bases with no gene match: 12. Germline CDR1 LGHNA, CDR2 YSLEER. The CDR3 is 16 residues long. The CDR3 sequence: CASSPHGGGRADEQFF. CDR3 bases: TGCGCCAGCAGCCCTCACGGCGGCGGGAGGGCCGATGAGCAGTTCTTC.

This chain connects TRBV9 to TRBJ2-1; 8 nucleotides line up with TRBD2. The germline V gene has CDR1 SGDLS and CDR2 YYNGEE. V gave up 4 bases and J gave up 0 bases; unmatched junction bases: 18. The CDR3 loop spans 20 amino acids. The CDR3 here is CASSLNTREGGRLSYNEQFF. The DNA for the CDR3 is TGTGCCAGCAGCCTAAACACTAGGGAGGGCGGGAGGCTCTCCTACAATGAGCAGTTCTTC.

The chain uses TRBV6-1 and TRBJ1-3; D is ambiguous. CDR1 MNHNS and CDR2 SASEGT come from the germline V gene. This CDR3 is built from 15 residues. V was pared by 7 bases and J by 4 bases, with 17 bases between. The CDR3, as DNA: TGTGCCAGCATTCGTTCACCGGCCGGGGGAAACACCATATATTTT. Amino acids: CASIRSPAGGNTIYF.

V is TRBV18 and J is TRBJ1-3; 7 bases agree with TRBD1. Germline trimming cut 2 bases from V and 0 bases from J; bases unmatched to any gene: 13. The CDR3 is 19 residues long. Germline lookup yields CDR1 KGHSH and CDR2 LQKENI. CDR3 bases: TGTGCCAGCTCACCAAGGGGGCCAGGCCAAGCTCTCTCTGGAAACACCATATATTTT. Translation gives CASSPRGPGQALSGNTIYF.

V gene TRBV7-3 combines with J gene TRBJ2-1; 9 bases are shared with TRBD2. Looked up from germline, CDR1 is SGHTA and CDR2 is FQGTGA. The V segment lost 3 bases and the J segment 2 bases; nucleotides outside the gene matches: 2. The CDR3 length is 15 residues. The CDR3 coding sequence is TGTGCCAGCAGCTTCAGCGGGGGGACCTACAATGAGCAGTTCTTC. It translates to CASSFSGGTYNEQFF.

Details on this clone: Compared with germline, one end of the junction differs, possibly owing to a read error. CDR3 loop: CAGRQTPNSYNEQFF. In DNA, the CDR3 is TGTGCCGGCAGACAAACACCTAACTCCTACAATGAGCAGTTCTTC. The V call is TRBV6-5, the J call TRBJ2-1; D uncertain. Germline assignment: CDR1 MNHEY and CDR2 SVGAGI. CDR3 length equals 15 residues.

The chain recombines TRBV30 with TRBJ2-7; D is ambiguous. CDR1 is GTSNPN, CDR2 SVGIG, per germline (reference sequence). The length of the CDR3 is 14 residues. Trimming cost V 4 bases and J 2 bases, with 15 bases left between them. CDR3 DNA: TGTGCCTGGATAGTAGGGCCGAACGCCTACGAGCAGTACTTC. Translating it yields CAWIVGPNAYEQYF.

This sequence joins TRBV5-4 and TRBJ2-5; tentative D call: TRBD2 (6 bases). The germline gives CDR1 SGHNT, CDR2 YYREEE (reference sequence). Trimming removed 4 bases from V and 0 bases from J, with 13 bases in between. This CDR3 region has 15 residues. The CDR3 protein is CASSPKGGNQETQYF. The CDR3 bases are TGTGCCAGCAGCCCGAAGGGCGGGAACCAAGAGACCCAGTACTTC.

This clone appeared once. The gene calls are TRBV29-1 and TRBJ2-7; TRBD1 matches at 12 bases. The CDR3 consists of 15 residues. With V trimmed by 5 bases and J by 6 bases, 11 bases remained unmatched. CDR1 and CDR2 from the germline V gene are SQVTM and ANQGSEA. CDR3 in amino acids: CSVIIPGQGAGEQYF. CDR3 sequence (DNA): TGCAGCGTTATAATACCGGGACAGGGGGCTGGCGAGCAGTACTTC.

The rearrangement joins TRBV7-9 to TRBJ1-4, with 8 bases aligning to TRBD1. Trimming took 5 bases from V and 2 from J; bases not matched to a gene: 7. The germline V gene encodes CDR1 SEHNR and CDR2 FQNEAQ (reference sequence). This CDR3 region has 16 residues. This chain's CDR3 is CASSPVSGGTNEKLFF. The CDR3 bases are TGTGCCAGCAGCCCGGTCTCAGGGGGCACTAATGAAAAACTGTTTTTT. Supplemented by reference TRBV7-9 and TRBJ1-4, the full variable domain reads DTGVSQNPRHKITKRGQNVTFRCDPISEHNRLYWYRQTLGQGPEFLTYFQNEAQLEKSRLLSDRFSAERPKGSFSTLEIQRTEQGDSAMYLCASSPVSGGTNEKLFFGSGTQLSVL.

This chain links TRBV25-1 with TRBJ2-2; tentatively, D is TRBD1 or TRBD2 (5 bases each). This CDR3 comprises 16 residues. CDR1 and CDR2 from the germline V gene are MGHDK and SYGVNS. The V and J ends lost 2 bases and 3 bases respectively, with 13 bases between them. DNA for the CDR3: TGTGCCAGCAGTGAACCCCCGGGGCGGGACACCGGGGAGCTGTTTTTT. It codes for CASSEPPGRDTGELFF.

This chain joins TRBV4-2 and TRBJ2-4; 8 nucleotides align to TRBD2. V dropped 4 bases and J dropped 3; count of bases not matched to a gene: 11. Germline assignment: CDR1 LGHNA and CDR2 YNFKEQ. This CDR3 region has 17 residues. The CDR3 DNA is TGTGCCAGCAGCCCCCCCAACGGGAGGGGGGGCAAAAACATTCAGTACTTC. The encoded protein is CASSPPNGRGGKNIQYF.

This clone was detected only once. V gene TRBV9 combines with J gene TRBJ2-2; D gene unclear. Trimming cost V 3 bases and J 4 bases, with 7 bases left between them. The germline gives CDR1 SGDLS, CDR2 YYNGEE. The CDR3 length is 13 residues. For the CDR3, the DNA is TGTGCCAGCAGCGCTGAGTCCACCGGGGAGCTGTTTTTT. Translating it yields CASSAESTGELFF. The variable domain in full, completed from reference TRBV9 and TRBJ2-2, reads DSGVTQTPKHLITATGQRVTLRCSPRSGDLSVYWYQQSLDQGLQFLIQYYNGEERAKGNILERFSAQQFPDLHSELNLSSLELGDSALYFCASSAESTGELFFGEGSRLTVL.

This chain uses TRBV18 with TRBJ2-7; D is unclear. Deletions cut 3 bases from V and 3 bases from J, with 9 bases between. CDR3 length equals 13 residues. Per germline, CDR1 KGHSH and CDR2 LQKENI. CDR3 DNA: TGTGCCAGCTCACCTCTCGGTGACTACGAGCAGTACTTC. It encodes CASSPLGDYEQYF. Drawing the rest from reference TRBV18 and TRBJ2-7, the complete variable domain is NAGVMQNPRHLVRRRGQEARLRCSPMKGHSHVYWYRQLPEEGLKFMVYLQKENIIDESGMPKERFSAEFPKEGPSILRIQQVVRGDSAAYFCASSPLGDYEQYFGPGTRLTVT.

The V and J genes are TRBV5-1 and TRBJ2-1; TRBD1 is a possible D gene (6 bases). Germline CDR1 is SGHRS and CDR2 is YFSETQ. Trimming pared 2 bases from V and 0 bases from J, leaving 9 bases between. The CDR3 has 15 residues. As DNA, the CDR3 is TGCGCCAGCAGCTTCAGGGGAAGCTCCTACAATGAGCAGTTCTTC. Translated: CASSFRGSSYNEQFF.

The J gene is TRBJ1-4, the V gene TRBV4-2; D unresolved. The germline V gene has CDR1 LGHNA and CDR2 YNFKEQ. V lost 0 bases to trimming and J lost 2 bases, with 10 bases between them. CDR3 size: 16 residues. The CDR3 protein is CASSQDPAATNEKLFF. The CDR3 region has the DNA TGTGCCAGCAGCCAAGATCCGGCAGCCACTAATGAAAAACTGTTTTTT.

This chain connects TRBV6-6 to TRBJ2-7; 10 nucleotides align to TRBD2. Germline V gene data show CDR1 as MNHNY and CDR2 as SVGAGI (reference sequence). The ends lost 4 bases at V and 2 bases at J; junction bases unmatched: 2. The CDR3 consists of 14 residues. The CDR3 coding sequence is TGTGCCAGCAGTTTACTAGCGGGGCCCTACGAGCAGTACTTC. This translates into CASSLLAGPYEQYF.

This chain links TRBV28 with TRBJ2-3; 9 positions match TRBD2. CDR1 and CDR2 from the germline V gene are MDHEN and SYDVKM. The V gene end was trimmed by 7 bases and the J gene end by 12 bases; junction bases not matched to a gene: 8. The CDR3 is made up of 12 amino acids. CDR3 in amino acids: CASTSSGALQYF. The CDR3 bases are TGTGCCAGCACCTCTAGCGGGGCCCTCCAGTATTTT.

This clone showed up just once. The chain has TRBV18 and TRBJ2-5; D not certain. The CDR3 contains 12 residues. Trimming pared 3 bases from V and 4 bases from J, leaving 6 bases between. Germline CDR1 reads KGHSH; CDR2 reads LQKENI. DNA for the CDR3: TGTGCCAGCTCACCGGCATTAGAGACCCAGTACTTC. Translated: CASSPALETQYF.

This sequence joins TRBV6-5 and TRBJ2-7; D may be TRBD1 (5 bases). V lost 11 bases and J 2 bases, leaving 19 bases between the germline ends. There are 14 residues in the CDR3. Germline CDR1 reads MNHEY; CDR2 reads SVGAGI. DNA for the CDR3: TGTGCCGTAAATCGTGCAGGGCCCCCCTACGAGCAGTACTTC. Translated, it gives CAVNRAGPPYEQYF.

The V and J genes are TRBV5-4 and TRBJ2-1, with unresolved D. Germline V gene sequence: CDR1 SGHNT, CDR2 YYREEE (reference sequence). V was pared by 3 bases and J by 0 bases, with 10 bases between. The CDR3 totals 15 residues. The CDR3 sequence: CASSSDTRSYNEQFF. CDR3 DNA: TGTGCCAGCAGCTCCGACACCCGCTCCTACAATGAGCAGTTCTTC.

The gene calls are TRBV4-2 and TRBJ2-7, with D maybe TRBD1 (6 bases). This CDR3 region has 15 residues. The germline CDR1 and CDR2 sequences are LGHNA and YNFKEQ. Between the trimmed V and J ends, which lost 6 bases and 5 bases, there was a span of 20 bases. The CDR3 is CASRPGTSLGDEQYF. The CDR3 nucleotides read TGTGCCAGCAGACCCGGGACATCCTTAGGGGACGAGCAGTACTTC.

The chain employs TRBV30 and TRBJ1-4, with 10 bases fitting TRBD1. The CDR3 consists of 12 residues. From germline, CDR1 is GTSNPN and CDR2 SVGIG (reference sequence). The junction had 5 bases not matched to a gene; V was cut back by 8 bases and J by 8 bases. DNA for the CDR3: TGTGCCGGGGACAGGGGTAACGAAAAACTGTTTTTT. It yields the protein CAGDRGNEKLFF. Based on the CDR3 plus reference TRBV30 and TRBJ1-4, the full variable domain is SQTIHQWPATLVQPVGSPLSLECTVEGTSNPNLYWYRQAAGRGLQLLFYSVGIGQISSEVPQNLSASRPQDRQFILSSKKLLLSDSGFYLCAGDRGNEKLFFGSGTQLSVL.

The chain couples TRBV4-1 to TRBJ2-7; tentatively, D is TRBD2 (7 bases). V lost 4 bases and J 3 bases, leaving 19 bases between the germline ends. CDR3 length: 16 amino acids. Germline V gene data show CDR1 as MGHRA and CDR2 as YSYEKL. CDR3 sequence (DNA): TGCGCCAGCAGCCCCCAAGGGGGGGGAGCCTTCTACGAGCAGTACTTC. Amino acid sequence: CASSPQGGGAFYEQYF.

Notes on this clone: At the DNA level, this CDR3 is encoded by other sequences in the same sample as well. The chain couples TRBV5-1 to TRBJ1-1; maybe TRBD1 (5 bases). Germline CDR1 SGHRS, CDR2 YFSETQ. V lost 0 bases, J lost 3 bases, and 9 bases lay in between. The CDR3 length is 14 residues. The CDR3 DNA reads TGCGCCAGCAGCTTGGTAGCGGGGGACACTGAAGCTTTCTTT. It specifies CASSLVAGDTEAFF. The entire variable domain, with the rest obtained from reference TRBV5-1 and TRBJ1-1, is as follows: KAGVTQTPRYLIKTRGQQVTLSCSPISGHRSVSWYQQTPGQGLQFLFEYFSETQRNKGNFPGRFSGRQFSNSRSEMNVSTLELGDSALYLCASSLVAGDTEAFFGQGTRLTVV.

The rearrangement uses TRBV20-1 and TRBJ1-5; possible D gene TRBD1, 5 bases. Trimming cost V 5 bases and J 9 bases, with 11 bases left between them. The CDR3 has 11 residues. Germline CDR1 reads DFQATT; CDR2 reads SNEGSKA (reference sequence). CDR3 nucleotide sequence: TGCAGTGCTTCTCCCCAGGGGCCCCAGCATTTT. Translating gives CSASPQGPQHF.

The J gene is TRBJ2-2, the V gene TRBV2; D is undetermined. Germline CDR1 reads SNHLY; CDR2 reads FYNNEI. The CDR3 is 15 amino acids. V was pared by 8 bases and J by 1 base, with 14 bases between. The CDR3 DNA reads TGTGCCAGCGGGTATGACACCCAGAACACCGGGGAGCTGTTTTTT. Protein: CASGYDTQNTGELFF.

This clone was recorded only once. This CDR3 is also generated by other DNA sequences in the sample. The CDR3 nucleotides read TGCGCCAGCAGCACCTCTAGCGGTACCTACAATGAGCAGTTCTTC. Its translation is CASSTSSGTYNEQFF. The chain uses TRBV5-1 and TRBJ2-1; 7 nucleotides line up with TRBD2. The CDR3 sequence is 15 residues long. V lost 4 bases, J lost 2 bases, and 6 bases stayed unmatched. Germline V gives CDR1 SGHRS, CDR2 YFSETQ.